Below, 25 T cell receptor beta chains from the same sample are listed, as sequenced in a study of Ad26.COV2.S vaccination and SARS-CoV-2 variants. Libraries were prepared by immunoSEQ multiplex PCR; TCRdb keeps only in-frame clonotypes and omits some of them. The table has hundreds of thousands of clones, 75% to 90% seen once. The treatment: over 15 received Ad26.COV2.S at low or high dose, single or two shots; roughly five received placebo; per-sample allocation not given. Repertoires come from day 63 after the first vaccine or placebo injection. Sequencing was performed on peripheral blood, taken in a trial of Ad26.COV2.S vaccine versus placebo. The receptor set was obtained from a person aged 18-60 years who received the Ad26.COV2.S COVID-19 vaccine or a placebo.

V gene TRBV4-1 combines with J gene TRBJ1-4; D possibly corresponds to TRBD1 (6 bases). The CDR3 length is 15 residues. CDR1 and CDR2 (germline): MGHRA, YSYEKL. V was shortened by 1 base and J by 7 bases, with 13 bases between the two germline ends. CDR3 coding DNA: TGCGCCAGCAGCCAAGTAGACAGGTTGCGTGAAAAACTGTTTTTT. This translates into CASSQVDRLREKLFF.

The CDR3, as DNA: TGTGCCAGCAGCACCACCTTGACTGGAGGCTACACCTTC. Its translation is CASSTTLTGGYTF. The V and J genes are TRBV7-9 and TRBJ1-2; D gene uncertain. Between the trimmed V and J ends, which lost 5 bases and 8 bases, there was a span of 15 bases. Looked up from germline, CDR1 is SEHNR and CDR2 is FQNEAQ (reference sequence). This CDR3 region has 13 residues.

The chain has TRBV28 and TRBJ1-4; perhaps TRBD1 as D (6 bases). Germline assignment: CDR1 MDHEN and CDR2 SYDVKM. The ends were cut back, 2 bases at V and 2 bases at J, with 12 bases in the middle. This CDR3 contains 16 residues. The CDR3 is CASSLGGAGTNEKLFF. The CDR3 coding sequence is TGTGCCAGCAGTTTAGGGGGCGCCGGGACTAATGAAAAACTGTTTTTT.

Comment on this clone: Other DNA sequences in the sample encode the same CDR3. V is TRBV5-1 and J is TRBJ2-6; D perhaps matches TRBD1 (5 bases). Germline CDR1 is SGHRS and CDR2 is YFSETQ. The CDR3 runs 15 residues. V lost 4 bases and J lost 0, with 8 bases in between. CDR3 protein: CASSITGSGANVLTF. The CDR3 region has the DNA TGCGCCAGCAGCATAACAGGCTCTGGGGCCAACGTCCTGACTTTC.

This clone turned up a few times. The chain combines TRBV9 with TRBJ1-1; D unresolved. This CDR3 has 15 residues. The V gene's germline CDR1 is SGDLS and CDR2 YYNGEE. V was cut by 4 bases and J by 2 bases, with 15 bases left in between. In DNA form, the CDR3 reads TGTGCCAGCAGCACCGGAGGGCAGACCAACACTGAAGCTTTCTTT. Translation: CASSTGGQTNTEAFF.

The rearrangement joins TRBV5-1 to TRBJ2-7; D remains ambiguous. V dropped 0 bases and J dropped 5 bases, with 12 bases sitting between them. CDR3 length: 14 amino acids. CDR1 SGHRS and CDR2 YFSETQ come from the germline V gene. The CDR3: CASSLGSRLDEQYF. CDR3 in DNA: TGCGCCAGCAGCTTGGGCTCGAGGCTGGACGAGCAGTACTTC.

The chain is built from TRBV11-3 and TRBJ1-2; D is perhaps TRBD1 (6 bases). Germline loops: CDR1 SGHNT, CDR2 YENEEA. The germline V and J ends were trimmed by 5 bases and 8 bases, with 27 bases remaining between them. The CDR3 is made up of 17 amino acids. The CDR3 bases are TGTGCCAGCAGCGTCCGGACACAGGGTCAGGTGTATGACGGCTACACCTTC. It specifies CASSVRTQGQVYDGYTF.

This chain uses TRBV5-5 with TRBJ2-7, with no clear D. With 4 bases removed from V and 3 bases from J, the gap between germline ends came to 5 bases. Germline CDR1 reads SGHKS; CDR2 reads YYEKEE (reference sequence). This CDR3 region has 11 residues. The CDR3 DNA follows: TGTGCCAGCAGCGTATACTACGAGCAGTACTTC. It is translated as CASSVYYEQYF.

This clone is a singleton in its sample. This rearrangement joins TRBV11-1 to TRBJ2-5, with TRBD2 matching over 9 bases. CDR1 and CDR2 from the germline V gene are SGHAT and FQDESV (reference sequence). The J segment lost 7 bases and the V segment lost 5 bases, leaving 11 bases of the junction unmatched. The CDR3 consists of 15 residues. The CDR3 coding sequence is TGTGCCAGCAGCCGCGCCGGACTAGCGATTGTGACCCAGTACTTC. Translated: CASSRAGLAIVTQYF.

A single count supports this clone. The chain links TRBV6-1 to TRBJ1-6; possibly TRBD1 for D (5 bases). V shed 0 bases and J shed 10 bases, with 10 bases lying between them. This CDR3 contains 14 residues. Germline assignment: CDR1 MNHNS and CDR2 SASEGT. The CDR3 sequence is CASSEAGRGSPLHF. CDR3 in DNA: TGTGCCAGCAGTGAAGCTGGTAGGGGATCACCCCTCCACTTT.

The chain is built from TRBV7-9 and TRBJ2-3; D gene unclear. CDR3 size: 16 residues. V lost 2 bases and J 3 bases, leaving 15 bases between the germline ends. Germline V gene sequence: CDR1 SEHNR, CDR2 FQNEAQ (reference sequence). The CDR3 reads CASSLLRSVGTDTQYF. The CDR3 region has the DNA TGTGCCAGCAGCTTACTGCGGAGTGTGGGTACAGATACGCAGTATTTT.

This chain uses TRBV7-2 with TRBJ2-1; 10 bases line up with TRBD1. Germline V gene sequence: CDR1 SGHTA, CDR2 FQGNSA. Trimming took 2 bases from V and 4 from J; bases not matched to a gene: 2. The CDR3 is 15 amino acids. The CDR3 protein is CASSLLGQGYNEQFF. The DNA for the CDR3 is TGTGCCAGCAGCTTACTGGGACAGGGGTACAATGAGCAGTTCTTC.

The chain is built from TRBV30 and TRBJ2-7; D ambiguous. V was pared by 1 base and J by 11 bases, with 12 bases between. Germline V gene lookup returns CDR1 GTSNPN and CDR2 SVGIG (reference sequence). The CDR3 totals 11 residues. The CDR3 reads CAWSDDPQKYF. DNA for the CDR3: TGTGCCTGGAGTGATGACCCTCAGAAGTACTTC.

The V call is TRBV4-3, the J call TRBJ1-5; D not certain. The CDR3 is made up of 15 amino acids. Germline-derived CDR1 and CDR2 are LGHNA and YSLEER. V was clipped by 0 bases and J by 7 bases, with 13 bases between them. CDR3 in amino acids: CASSQDPFLGQPQHF. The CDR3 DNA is TGCGCCAGCAGCCAAGATCCCTTTTTAGGCCAGCCCCAGCATTTT.

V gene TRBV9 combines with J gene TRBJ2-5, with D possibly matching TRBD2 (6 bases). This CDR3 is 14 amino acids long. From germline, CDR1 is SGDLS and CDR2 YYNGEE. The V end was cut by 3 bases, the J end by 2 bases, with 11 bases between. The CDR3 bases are TGTGCCAGCAGCGACCTAGCGCCGCAAGAGACCCAGTACTTC. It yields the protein CASSDLAPQETQYF.

The CDR3 nucleotides are TGTGCCAGCAGCTTGGCTAGCGGGGGAACCGGGGAGCTGTTTTTT. This translates into CASSLASGGTGELFF. This chain links TRBV5-8 with TRBJ2-2; TRBD2 matches 10 bases. Germline lookup yields CDR1 SGHTS and CDR2 YDEGEE. The CDR3 has 15 amino acids. The V and J ends lost 0 bases and 5 bases, in that order; junction bases with no gene match: 1.

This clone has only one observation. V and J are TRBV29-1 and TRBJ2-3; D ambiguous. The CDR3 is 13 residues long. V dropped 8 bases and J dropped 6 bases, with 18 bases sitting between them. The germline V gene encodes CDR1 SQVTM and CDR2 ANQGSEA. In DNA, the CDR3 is TGCAGCACCCTTGGTTCCGTGGGGGATACGCAGTATTTT. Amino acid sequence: CSTLGSVGDTQYF.

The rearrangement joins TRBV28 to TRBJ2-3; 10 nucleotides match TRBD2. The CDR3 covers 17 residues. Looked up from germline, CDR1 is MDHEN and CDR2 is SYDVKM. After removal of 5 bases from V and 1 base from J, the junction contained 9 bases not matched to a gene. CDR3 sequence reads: CASSRPLTSGGTDTQYF. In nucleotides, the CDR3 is TGTGCCAGCAGTCGACCCCTCACTAGCGGGGGCACAGATACGCAGTATTTT. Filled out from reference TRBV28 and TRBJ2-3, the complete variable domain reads DVKVTQSSRYLVKRTGEKVFLECVQDMDHENMFWYRQDPGLGLRLIYFSYDVKMKEKGDIPEGYSVSREKKERFSLILESASTNQTSMYLCASSRPLTSGGTDTQYFGPGTRLTVL.

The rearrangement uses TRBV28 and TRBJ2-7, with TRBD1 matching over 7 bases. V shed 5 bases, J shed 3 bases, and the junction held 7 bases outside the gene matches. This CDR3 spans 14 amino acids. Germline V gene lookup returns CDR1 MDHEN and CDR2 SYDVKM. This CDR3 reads CASSPDRLVYEQYF. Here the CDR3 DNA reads TGTGCCAGCAGTCCGGACAGGTTAGTCTACGAGCAGTACTTC.

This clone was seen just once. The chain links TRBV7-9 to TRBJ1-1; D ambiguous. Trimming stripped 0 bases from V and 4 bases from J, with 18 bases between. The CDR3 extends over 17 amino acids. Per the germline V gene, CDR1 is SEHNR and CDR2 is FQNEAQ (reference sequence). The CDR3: CASSLARQTPLGTEAFF. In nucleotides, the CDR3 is TGTGCCAGCAGCTTAGCGCGGCAAACTCCCTTGGGCACTGAAGCTTTCTTT.

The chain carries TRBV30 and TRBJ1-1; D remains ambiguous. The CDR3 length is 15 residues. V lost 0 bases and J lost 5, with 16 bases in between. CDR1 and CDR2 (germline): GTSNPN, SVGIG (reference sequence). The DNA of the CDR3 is TGTGCCTGGAGTGTACCAGGAGGCCTGATAACTGAAGCTTTCTTT. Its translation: CAWSVPGGLITEAFF.

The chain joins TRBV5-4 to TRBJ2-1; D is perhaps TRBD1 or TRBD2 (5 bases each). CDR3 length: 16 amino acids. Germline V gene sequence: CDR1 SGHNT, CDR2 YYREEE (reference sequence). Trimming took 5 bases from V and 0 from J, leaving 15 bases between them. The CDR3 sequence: CASRYGDARSYNEQFF. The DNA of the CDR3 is TGTGCCAGCAGATACGGGGACGCGCGCTCCTACAATGAGCAGTTCTTC.

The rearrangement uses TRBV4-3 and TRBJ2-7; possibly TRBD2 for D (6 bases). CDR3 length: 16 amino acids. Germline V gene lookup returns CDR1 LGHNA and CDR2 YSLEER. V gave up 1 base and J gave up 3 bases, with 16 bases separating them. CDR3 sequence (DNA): TGCGCCAGCAGCCAAGCCCACGGAGGGGCCTTCTACGAGCAGTACTTC. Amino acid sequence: CASSQAHGGAFYEQYF.

The CDR3 region is CASSEGTWSTEAFF. The CDR3 DNA sequence: TGTGCCAGCAGTGAAGGAACATGGAGCACTGAAGCTTTCTTT. V and J are TRBV2 and TRBJ1-1; D unclear. Germline V lookup: CDR1 SNHLY, CDR2 FYNNEI. The CDR3 totals 14 residues. V dropped 1 base and J dropped 4 bases, with 10 bases sitting between them.

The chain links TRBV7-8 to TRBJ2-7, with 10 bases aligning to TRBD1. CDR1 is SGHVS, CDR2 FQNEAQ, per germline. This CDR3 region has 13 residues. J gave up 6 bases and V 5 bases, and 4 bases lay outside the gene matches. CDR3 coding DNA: TGTGCCAGCAGCCTGGACAGGGGGACCGAGCAGTACGTC. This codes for CASSLDRGTEQYV.